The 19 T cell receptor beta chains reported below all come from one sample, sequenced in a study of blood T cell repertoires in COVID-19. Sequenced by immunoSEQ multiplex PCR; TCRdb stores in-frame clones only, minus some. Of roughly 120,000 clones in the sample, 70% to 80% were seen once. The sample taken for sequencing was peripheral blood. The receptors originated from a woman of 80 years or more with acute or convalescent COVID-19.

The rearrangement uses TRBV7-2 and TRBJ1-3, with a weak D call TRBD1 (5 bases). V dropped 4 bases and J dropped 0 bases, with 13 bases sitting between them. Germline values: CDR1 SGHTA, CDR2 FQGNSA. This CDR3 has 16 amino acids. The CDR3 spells CASSWKTGYSGNTIYF. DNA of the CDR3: TGTGCCAGCAGCTGGAAAACAGGCTACTCTGGAAACACCATATATTTT.

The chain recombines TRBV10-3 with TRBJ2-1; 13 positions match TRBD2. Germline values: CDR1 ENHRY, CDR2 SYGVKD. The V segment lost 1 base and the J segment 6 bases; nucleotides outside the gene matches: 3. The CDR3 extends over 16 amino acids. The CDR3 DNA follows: TGTGCCATCAGTGAGTGGACTAGCGGGAGTTCCAATGAGCAGTTCTTC. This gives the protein CAISEWTSGSSNEQFF.

The CDR3 is CASSPTPSTDTQYF. The CDR3 DNA follows: TGTGCCAGCTCACCGACACCTTCCACAGATACGCAGTATTTT. This sequence joins TRBV18 and TRBJ2-3; D is undetermined. Between the trimmed V and J ends, which lost 3 bases and 2 bases, there was a span of 9 bases. Per the germline V gene, CDR1 is KGHSH and CDR2 is LQKENI. CDR3 length: 14 residues.

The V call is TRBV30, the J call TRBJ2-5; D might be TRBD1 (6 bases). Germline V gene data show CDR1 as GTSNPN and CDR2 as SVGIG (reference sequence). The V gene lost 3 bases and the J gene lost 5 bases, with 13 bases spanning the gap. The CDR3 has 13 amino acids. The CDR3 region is CAWRITGLETQYF. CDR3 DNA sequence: TGTGCCTGGAGAATAACAGGGTTGGAGACCCAGTACTTC.

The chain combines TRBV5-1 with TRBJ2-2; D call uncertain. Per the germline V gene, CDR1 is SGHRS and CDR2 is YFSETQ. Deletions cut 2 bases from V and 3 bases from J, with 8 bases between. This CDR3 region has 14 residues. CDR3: CASSFGTHTGELFF. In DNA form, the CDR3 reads TGCGCCAGCAGCTTCGGTACTCACACCGGGGAGCTGTTTTTT.

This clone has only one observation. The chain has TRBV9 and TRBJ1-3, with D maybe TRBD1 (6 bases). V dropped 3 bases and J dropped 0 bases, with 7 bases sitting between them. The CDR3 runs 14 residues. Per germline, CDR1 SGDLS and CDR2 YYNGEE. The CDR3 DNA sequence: TGTGCCAGCAGCGGACAGGTCTCTGGAAACACCATATATTTT. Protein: CASSGQVSGNTIYF.

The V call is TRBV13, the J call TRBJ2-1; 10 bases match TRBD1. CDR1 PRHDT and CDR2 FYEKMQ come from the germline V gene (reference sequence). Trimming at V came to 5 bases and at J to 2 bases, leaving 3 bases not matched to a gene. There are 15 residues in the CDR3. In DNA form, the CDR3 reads TGTGCCAGCAGCGAGACAGGGGGCCCCTACAATGAGCAGTTCTTC. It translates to CASSETGGPYNEQFF.

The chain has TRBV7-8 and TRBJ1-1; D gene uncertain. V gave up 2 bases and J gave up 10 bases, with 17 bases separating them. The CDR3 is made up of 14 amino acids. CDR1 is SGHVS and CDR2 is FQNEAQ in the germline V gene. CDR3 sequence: CASSLWAQPLGAFF. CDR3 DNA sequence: TGTGCCAGCAGCTTATGGGCCCAACCCTTGGGAGCTTTCTTT.

In DNA, the CDR3 is TGTGCCAGCAGTCCATCGACAGGGGATTCACCCCTCCACTTT. Amino acids: CASSPSTGDSPLHF. This chain uses TRBV6-2 or TRBV6-3 with TRBJ1-6; 8 bases fit TRBD1. The V segment lost 5 bases and the J segment 8 bases; nucleotides outside the gene matches: 5. Germline V gene data show CDR1 as MNHEY and CDR2 as SVGEGT. The CDR3 contains 14 residues.

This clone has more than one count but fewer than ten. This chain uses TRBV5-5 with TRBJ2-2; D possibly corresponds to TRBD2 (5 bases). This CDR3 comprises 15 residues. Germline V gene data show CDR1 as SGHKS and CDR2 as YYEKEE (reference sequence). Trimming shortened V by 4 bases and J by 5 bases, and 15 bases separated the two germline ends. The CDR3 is CASSPSTGITGELFF. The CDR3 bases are TGTGCCAGCAGCCCCTCGACCGGGATTACCGGGGAGCTGTTTTTT.

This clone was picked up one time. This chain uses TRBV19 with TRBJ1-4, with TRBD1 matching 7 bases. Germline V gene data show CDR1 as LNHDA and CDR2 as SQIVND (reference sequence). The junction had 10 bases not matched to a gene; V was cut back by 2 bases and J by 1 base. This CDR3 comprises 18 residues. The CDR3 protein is CASSIRTGDFRTNEKLFF. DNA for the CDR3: TGTGCCAGTAGTATACGTACAGGGGACTTCCGAACTAATGAAAAACTGTTTTTT.

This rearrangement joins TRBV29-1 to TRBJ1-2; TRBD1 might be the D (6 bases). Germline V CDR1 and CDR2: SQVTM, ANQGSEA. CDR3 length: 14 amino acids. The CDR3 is CAAPRGSANYGYTF. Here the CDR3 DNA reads TGCGCGGCCCCGAGGGGGTCAGCTAACTATGGCTACACCTTC. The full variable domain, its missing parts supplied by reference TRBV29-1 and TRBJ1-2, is SAVISQKPSRDICQRGTSLTIQCQVDSQVTMMFWYRQQPGQSLTLIATANQGSEATYESGFVIDKFPISRPNLTFSTLTVSNMSPEDSSIYLCAAPRGSANYGYTFGSGTRLTVV.

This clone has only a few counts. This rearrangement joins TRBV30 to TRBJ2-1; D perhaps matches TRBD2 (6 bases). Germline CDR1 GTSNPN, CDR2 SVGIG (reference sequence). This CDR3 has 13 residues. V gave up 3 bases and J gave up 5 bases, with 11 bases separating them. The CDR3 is CAWSPRRDNEQFF. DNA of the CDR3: TGTGCCTGGAGCCCGAGGAGGGACAATGAGCAGTTCTTC.

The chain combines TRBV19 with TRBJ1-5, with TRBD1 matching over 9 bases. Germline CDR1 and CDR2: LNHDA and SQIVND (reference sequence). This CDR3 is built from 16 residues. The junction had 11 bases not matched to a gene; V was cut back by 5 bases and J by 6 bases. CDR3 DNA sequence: TGTGCCAGTAGTCCCCCGGGACAGGGTATAGGTCAGCCCCAGCATTTT. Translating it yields CASSPPGQGIGQPQHF.

CDR3 in DNA: TGCGCCAGCAGCCGAGGACAGGGCCCCTACAATGAGCAGTTCTTC. This sequence encodes CASSRGQGPYNEQFF. The V gene is TRBV5-1, the J gene TRBJ2-1, with TRBD1 identical over 8 bases. Unmatched junction bases numbered 5, after V lost 4 bases and J lost 2 bases. This CDR3 spans 15 amino acids. Germline CDR1 SGHRS, CDR2 YFSETQ.

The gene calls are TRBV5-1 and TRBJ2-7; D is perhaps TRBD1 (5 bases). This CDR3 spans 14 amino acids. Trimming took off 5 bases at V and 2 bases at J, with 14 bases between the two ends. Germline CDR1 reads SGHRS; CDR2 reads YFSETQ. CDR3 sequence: CASSPQALAYEQYF. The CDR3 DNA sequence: TGCGCCAGCAGTCCACAGGCTCTGGCCTACGAGCAGTACTTC.

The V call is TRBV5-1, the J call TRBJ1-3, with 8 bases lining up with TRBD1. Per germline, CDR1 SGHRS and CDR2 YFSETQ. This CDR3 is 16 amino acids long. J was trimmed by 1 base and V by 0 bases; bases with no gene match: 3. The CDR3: CASSLEQGGSGNTIYF. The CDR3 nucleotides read TGCGCCAGCAGCTTGGAACAGGGGGGGTCTGGAAACACCATATATTTT.

In nucleotides, the CDR3 is TGTGCCAGCAGTGAAGCCGAGGGGAGGGGGACCCAGTACTTC. Protein sequence: CASSEAEGRGTQYF. The chain is built from TRBV6-1 and TRBJ2-5; 7 bases agree with TRBD2. Trimming at V came to 0 bases and at J to 7 bases, leaving 5 bases not matched to a gene. Germline-derived CDR1 and CDR2 are MNHNS and SASEGT. The CDR3 totals 14 residues.

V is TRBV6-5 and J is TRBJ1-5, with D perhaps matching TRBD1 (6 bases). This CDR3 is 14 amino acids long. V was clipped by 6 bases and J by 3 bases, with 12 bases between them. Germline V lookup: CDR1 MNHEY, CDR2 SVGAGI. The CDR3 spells CASRISGDNQPQHF. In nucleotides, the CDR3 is TGTGCCAGCAGGATATCAGGGGACAATCAGCCCCAGCATTTT.